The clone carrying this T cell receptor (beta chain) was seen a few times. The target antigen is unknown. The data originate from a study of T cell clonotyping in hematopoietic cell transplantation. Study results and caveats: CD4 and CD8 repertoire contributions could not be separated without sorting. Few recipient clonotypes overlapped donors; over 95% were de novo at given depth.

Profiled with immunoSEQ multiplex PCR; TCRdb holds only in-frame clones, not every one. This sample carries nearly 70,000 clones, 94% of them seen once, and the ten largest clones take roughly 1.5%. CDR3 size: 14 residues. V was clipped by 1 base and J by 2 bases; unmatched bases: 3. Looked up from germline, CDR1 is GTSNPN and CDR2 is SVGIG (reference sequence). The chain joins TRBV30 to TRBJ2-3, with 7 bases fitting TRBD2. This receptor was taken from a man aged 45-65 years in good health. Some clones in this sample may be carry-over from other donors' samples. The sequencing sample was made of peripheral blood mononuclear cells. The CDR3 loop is CAWSAGTNTDTQYF. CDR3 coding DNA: TGTGCCTGGAGTGCCGGGACTAACACAGATACGCAGTATTTT.